This TCR beta chain was recorded in a study of cytomegalovirus exposure and HLA in healthy donors. Overall study results and limits: Most TCR sequences proved rare, with some public TCRs found in many donors. The authors excluded some V segments, including TRBV6-2 and TRBV6-3, as indistinguishable.

PCR involved 60 Vbeta and 13 Jbeta primers. The data were produced by immunoSEQ multiplex PCR, yet TCRdb's version contains in-frame clones alone and is incomplete. The table shows some 130,000 clones, with over 75% occurring only once. A word on this clone: As yet, its antigen is unknown.

Per the germline V gene, CDR1 is SEHNR and CDR2 is FQNEAQ (reference sequence). The germline V and J ends were trimmed by 1 base and 1 base, with 7 bases remaining between them. The CDR3 length is 14 residues. The chain links TRBV7-9 to TRBJ1-1; a possible D gene is TRBD1 (6 bases). The sequence was obtained from a boy between 10 and 17 years old in good health and CMV-seronegative. Sequenced sample: PBMCs. CDR3 loop: CASSLEQGNTEAFF. Written as DNA, the CDR3 is TGTGCCAGCAGCTTAGAACAGGGGAACACTGAAGCTTTCTTT.